Listed below are T cell receptor beta chains from one sample, sequenced in a study of TIL therapy for anti-PD-1-resistant metastatic lung cancer. Sequencing used immunoSEQ multiplex PCR; TCRdb keeps in-frame clones, though not all of them. The sample consists of 50,000 or so clones, about 80% of them appearing once. The sequenced sample was blood, obtained at baseline. The receptors were gathered from a woman aged 30-79 years with non-small cell lung cancer. Both conserved end residues are part of each CDR3. The D gene is left open where the match is weak. Where a row states a size, it is once, few, many or the class of an expanded clone; other rows omit it.

clone size	V gene	D gene	J gene	CDR3 DNA	CDR3 protein
.	TRBV5-1	.	TRBJ1-1	TGCGCCAGCAGCTTGTGGGGGGCTGACACTGAAGCTTTCTTT	CASSLWGADTEAFF
.	TRBV7-2	TRBD1	TRBJ2-7	TGTGCCAGCAGCTTGGGACAGCTATACACCTACGAGCAGTACTTC	CASSLGQLYTYEQYF
few	TRBV11-2	.	TRBJ1-6	TGTGCCAGCAGCTTACAGAATTCACCCCTCCACTTT	CASSLQNSPLHF
few	TRBV7-9	.	TRBJ2-1	TGTGCCGTCCGCAGGGGACTCACCAATGAGCAGTTCTTC	CAVRRGLTNEQFF
few	TRBV6-1	TRBD1	TRBJ1-5	TGTGCCAGCAGTGAAGATCCAGGGGGTGTCCCCCGACAGCCCCAGCATTTT	CASSEDPGGVPRQPQHF
once	TRBV10-3	.	TRBJ1-6	TGTGCCATCAGGAGTACCGGGACTAATTCACCCCTCCACTTT	CAIRSTGTNSPLHF
few	TRBV18	.	TRBJ2-7	TGTGCCAGCTCACCCGCGACGCCCGAGCAGTACTTC	CASSPATPEQYF
few	TRBV7-6	.	TRBJ2-7	TGTGCCAGCAGCCCCGGGACCATCTACGAGCAGTACTTC	CASSPGTIYEQYF
.	TRBV7-2	.	TRBJ1-2	TGTGCCAGCAGCTTAGGGACACCTAACTATGGCTACACCTTC	CASSLGTPNYGYTF
few	TRBV2	.	TRBJ1-1	TGTGCCAGCAGTGACAGGGAGGCCGGGAACACTGAAGCTTTCTTT	CASSDREAGNTEAFF
.	TRBV7-9	.	TRBJ2-1	TGTGCCAGCAGCTTCCAGGGACCTGGCAATGAGCAGTTCTTC	CASSFQGPGNEQFF
.	TRBV18	.	TRBJ1-4	TGTGCCAGCTCACCGGACACAACTAATGAAAAACTGTTTTTT	CASSPDTTNEKLFF
once	TRBV5-1	TRBD1	TRBJ1-2	TGCGCCAGCAGCTTGGCCGTCACAGGGGCAGGCTACACCTTC	CASSLAVTGAGYTF
once	TRBV27	.	TRBJ2-3	TGTGCCAGCAGTTTGGGCAGAAGCACAGATACGCAGTATTTT	CASSLGRSTDTQYF
.	TRBV13	TRBD2	TRBJ2-7	TGTGCCAGCAGGGTTAGCGGGATGTCCTACGAGCAGTACTTC	CASRVSGMSYEQYF
.	TRBV2	TRBD2	TRBJ2-5	TGTGCCAGCAGTGATATGGGGGGGTGGGAGACCCAGTACTTC	CASSDMGGWETQYF
few	TRBV7-9	.	TRBJ1-1	TGTGCCAGCAGCTCGGGCGGAGGTCACACTGAAGCTTTCTTT	CASSSGGGHTEAFF
.	TRBV28	TRBD1	TRBJ2-7	TGTGCCAGCAGTGACGGACAGGGGGCGCGGTACGAGCAGTACTTC	CASSDGQGARYEQYF
.	TRBV7-7	TRBD2	TRBJ2-1	TGTGCCAGCAGCTTAGAGCCTAGCGGTCCCAATGAGCAGTTCTTC	CASSLEPSGPNEQFF
.	TRBV9	.	TRBJ2-4	TGTGCCAGCAGCGTAGAAGGTCGCGACAAAAACATTCAGTACTTC	CASSVEGRDKNIQYF
few	TRBV6-5	TRBD1	TRBJ2-1	TGTGCCAGCAGTTACAGCGACAGGGCCAGAGAGCAGTTCTTC	CASSYSDRAREQFF
.	TRBV7-3	.	TRBJ2-1	TGTGCCAGCAGCCTACAGGGAGTTAACTACAATGAGCAGTTCTTC	CASSLQGVNYNEQFF
.	TRBV7-9	TRBD1	TRBJ1-2	TGTGCCGGCAGCTTTTCAGGGGGTGGTGGAGGCTACACCTTC	CAGSFSGGGGGYTF
.	TRBV28	TRBD1	TRBJ2-5	TGTGCCAGCACCCAGGGGGTTAAACTGAGCCAGTACTTC	CASTQGVKLSQYF
.	TRBV13	.	TRBJ1-2	TGTGCCAGCAGCTCCCGGGGGGCTATGCGCTACACCTTC	CASSSRGAMRYTF
.	TRBV30	.	TRBJ1-6	TGTGCCTGGAGAAATACAGGGCGTCTACTCTATAATTCACCCCTCCACTTT	CAWRNTGRLLYNSPLHF
.	TRBV5-3	TRBD1	TRBJ2-3	TGTGCCAGGGGACAGGGCCACGTTTGGACAGATACGCAGTATTTT	CARGQGHVWTDTQYF
.	TRBV29-1	.	TRBJ1-2	TGCAGCGTTCCATTGGGACACCATTTAAACTATGGCTACACCTTC	CSVPLGHHLNYGYTF
.	TRBV4-1	TRBD1	TRBJ2-3	TGCGCCAGCAGCCAAGGGCATAATACAGGGGAAGGAAGCACAGATACGCAGTATTTT	CASSQGHNTGEGSTDTQYF
.	TRBV4-2	.	TRBJ2-5	TGTGCCAGCAGCCAAGATCTACAGACCAGAGAGACCCAGTACTTC	CASSQDLQTRETQYF
once	TRBV29-1	.	TRBJ1-2	TGCAGCGTTGACAGCTCTAACTATGGCTACACCTTC	CSVDSSNYGYTF
.	TRBV7-2	.	TRBJ2-6	TGTGCCAGCAGCGCCCCCGACGTCTCTGGGGCCAACGTCCTGACTTTC	CASSAPDVSGANVLTF
.	TRBV6-5	TRBD1	TRBJ1-2	TGTGCCAGCAGTTACTCGAGAGGGACAGGCTATGGCTACACCTTC	CASSYSRGTGYGYTF
.	TRBV7-9	.	TRBJ2-3	TGTGCCAGCAGCCTCTACCCCAGGGGAGTCACAGATACGCAGTATTTT	CASSLYPRGVTDTQYF
.	TRBV5-4	.	TRBJ2-1	TGTGCCAGCAGCTTGGGCCCACCCTCCTCCTACAATGAGCAGTTCTTC	CASSLGPPSSYNEQFF
.	TRBV27	TRBD1	TRBJ1-6	TGTGCCAGCAGTTTAACCGGGACAGATAATTCACCCCTCCACTTT	CASSLTGTDNSPLHF
.	TRBV2	.	TRBJ2-5	TGTGCCAGCAGCTTTGCGGCTGAAGAGACCCAGTACTTC	CASSFAAEETQYF
once	TRBV4-3	TRBD2	TRBJ2-5	TGCGCCAGCAGCCAAATAGCGGGGGGAGTACAAGAGACCCAGTACTTC	CASSQIAGGVQETQYF
few	TRBV9	.	TRBJ1-5	TGTGCCAGCAGCGGAGGCCAGAGCAATCAGCCCCAGCATTTT	CASSGGQSNQPQHF
.	TRBV11-2	TRBD1	TRBJ1-5	TGTGCCAGCAGCTTCCGACAGGGGAAGAATCAGCCCCAGCATTTT	CASSFRQGKNQPQHF
.	TRBV19	.	TRBJ2-2	TGTGCCAGTAAGACTAGGTGGGCAGGGGGGAACACCGGGGAGCTGTTTTTT	CASKTRWAGGNTGELFF
.	TRBV11-2	.	TRBJ2-3	TGTGCCAGCAGACGCGCGCAGGTGACAGATACGCAGTATTTT	CASRRAQVTDTQYF
.	TRBV27	.	TRBJ1-5	TGTGCCAGCCGCAGCGGACGCTTACATAGCAATCAGCCCCAGCATTTT	CASRSGRLHSNQPQHF
.	TRBV4-2	.	TRBJ2-7	TGTGCCAGCAGCCAGACGAAACAGGGTACCTACGAGCAGTACTTC	CASSQTKQGTYEQYF
.	TRBV7-9	TRBD2	TRBJ2-7	TGTGCCAGCAGCTTAGATCTAGCGGGAGTACAGGAGCAGTACTTC	CASSLDLAGVQEQYF
once	TRBV30	TRBD1	TRBJ1-1	TGTGCCTGGAGTGTACCGACAGGGGGCACTGAAGCTTTCTTT	CAWSVPTGGTEAFF
few	TRBV5-4	TRBD2	TRBJ2-7	TGTGCCAGCAGTCTCGGGGGGGTCGAGGCCTACGAGCAGTACTTC	CASSLGGVEAYEQYF
once	TRBV7-2	.	TRBJ1-2	TGTGCCAGCAGCTTTGGACAGCCTCGCCCCACCTTC	CASSFGQPRPTF
few	TRBV2	TRBD2	TRBJ2-2	TGTGCCAGCGCGCGCGCGGGAGTGTGGACCGGGGAGCTGTTTTTT	CASARAGVWTGELFF
once	TRBV2	.	TRBJ2-3	TGTGCCAGCAGTAAGAGGGCCCCCTGGATGGATACGCAGTATTTT	CASSKRAPWMDTQYF
.	TRBV4-1	TRBD1	TRBJ2-7	TGCGCCAGCAGCCAAGACTTCAGGACAGGGAGGTCACTAGGGTCCTACGAGCAGTACTTC	CASSQDFRTGRSLGSYEQYF
.	TRBV7-6	.	TRBJ2-2	TGTGCCAGCAGCTCGGAGTACGGGGAGCTGTTTTTT	CASSSEYGELFF
few	TRBV6-1	TRBD1	TRBJ1-6	TGTGCCAGCAGTGAATTGCCAGGGGGCAACTATAATTCACCCCTCCACTTT	CASSELPGGNYNSPLHF
.	TRBV19	.	TRBJ2-2	TGTGCCAGTAGGCGACAGAGAGACACCGGGGAGCTGTTTTTT	CASRRQRDTGELFF
once	TRBV30	.	TRBJ1-1	TGTGCCTGGAGCCCTTCTGAAGCTTTCTTT	CAWSPSEAFF
.	TRBV5-1	.	TRBJ1-6	TGCGCCAGCAGCTTGGGGGAGCCCGGTTCACCCCTCCACTTT	CASSLGEPGSPLHF
.	TRBV11-2	.	TRBJ2-2	TGTGCCAGCAGCTTAGGAGGGCACGGCGGGGAGCTGTTTTTT	CASSLGGHGGELFF
.	TRBV19	TRBD1	TRBJ1-2	TGTGCCAGTAGGGGGACAGGGGGCTACTATGGCTACACCTTC	CASRGTGGYYGYTF
.	TRBV5-4	TRBD2	TRBJ2-3	TGTGCCAGCAGCCTCCCAACTAGCGGGAGAGCAGATACGCAGTATTTT	CASSLPTSGRADTQYF
.	TRBV11-3	.	TRBJ2-7	TGTGCCAGCAGCTCGAGCGGGTACGAGCAGTACTTC	CASSSSGYEQYF